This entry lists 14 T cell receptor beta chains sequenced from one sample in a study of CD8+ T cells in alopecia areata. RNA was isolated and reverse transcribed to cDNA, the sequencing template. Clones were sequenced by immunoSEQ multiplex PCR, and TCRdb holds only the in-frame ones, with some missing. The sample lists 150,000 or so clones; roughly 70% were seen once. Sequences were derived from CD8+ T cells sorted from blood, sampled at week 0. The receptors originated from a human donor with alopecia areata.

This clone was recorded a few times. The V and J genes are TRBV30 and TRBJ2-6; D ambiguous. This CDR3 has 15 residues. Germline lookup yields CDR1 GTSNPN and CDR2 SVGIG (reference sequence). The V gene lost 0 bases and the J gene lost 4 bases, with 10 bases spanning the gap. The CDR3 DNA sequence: TGTGCCTGGAGTGTATCCGACACCGGGGCCAACGTCCTGACTTTC. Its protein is CAWSVSDTGANVLTF.

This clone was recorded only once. The CDR3 bases are TGTGCCAGCAGCACCAAGGACAGGGTACCTGTCGGAGCTTTCTTT. Its protein product is CASSTKDRVPVGAFF. V is TRBV7-4 and J is TRBJ1-1; 8 nucleotides match TRBD1. Germline CDR1 SGHVT, CDR2 SQSDAQ. V shed 5 bases, J shed 10 bases, and the junction held 15 bases outside the gene matches. This CDR3 is 15 amino acids long. Filled out from reference TRBV7-4 and TRBJ1-1, the complete variable domain reads GAGVSQSPRYKVAKRGRDVALRCDSISGHVTLYWYRQTLGQGSEVLTYSQSDAQRDKSGRPSGRFSAERPERSVSTLKIQRTEQGDSAVYLCASSTKDRVPVGAFFGQGTRLTVV.

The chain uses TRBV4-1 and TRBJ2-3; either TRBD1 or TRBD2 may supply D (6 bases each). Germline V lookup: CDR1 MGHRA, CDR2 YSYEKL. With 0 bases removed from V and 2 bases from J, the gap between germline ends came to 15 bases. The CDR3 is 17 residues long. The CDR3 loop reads CASSQEEGGSPTDTQYF. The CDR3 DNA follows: TGCGCCAGCAGCCAAGAGGAGGGGGGTAGCCCCACAGATACGCAGTATTTT.

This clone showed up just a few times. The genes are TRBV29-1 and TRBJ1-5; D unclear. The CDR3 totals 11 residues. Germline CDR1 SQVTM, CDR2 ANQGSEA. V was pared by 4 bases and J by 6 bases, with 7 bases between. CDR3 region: CSVGEGQPQHF. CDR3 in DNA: TGCAGCGTTGGGGAGGGTCAGCCCCAGCATTTT.

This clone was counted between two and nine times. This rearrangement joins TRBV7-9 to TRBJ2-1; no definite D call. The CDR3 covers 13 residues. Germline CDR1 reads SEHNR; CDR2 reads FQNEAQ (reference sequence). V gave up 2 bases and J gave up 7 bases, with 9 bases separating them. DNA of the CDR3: TGTGCCAGCAGCTTAAAGGCGAGTAATGAGCAGTTCTTC. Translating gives CASSLKASNEQFF.

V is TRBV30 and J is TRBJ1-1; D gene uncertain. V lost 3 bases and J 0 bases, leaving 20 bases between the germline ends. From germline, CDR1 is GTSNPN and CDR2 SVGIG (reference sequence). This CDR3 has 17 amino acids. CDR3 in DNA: TGTGCCTGGAGGGGGAAGATTTGGGAAAATATGAACACTGAAGCTTTCTTT. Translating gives CAWRGKIWENMNTEAFF.

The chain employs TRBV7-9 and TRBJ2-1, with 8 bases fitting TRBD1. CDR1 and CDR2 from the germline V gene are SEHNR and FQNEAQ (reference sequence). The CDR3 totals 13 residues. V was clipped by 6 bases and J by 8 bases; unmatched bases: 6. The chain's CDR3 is CASRSGQVDEQFF. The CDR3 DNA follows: TGTGCCAGCAGATCGGGACAGGTTGATGAGCAGTTCTTC.

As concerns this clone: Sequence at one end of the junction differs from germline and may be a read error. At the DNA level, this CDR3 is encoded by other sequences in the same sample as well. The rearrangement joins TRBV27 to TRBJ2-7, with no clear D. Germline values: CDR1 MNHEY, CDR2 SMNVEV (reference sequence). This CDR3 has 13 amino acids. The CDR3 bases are TGTGCCAGCAGCCGCCCCCACTCCTACGAGCAATACTTC. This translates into CASSRPHSYEQYF.

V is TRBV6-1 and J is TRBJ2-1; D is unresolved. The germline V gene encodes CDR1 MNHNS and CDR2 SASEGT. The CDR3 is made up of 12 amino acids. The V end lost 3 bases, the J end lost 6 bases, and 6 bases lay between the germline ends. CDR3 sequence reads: CASSDPGNEQFF. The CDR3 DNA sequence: TGTGCCAGCAGTGATCCCGGCAATGAGCAGTTCTTC.

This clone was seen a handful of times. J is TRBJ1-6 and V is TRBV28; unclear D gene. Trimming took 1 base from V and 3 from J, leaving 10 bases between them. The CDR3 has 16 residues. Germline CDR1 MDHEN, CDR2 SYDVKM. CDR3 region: CASSLLAGSYNSPLHF. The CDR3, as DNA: TGTGCCAGCAGTTTATTAGCGGGGAGCTATAATTCACCCCTCCACTTT.

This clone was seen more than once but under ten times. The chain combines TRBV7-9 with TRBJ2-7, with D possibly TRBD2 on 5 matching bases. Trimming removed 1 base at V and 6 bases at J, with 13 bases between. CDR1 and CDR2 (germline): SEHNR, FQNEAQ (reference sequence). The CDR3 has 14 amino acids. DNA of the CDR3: TGTGCCAGCAGCTTAGGAGGGTTAGCCTCCGAGCAGTACTTC. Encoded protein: CASSLGGLASEQYF.

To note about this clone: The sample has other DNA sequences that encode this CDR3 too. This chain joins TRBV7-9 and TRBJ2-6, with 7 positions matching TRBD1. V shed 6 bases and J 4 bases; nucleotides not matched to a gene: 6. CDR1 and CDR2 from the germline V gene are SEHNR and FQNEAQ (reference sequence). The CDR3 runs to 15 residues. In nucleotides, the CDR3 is TGTGCCAGCAGTCGTACAGGGGCAGGGGCCAACGTCCTGACTTTC. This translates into CASSRTGAGANVLTF.

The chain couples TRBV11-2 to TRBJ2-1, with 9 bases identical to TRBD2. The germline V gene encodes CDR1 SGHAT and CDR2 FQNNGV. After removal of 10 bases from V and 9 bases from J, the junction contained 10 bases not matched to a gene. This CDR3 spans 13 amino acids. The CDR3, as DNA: TGTGCCACCAGTCCGGAGACTAGCGGTGAGCAGTTCTTC. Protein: CATSPETSGEQFF.

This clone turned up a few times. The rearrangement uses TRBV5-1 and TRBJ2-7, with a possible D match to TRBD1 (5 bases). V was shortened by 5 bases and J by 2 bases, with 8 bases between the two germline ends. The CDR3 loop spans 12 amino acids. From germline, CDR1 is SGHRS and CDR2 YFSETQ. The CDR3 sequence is CASRGEAYEQYF. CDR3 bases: TGCGCCAGCAGAGGGGAAGCCTACGAGCAGTACTTC.